A single T cell receptor (beta chain) is shown here with its context. The data stem from a study of blood T cell repertoires in COVID-19. Everyone who took part was 18 to 89 years old, and they came from fewer than 25 US areas. V gave up 0 bases and J gave up 11 bases, with 8 bases separating them. The CDR3 sequence is 11 residues long. Germline V gene data show CDR1 as SGHDT and CDR2 as YYEEEE. TCRdb's table, derived via immunoSEQ multiplex PCR, lists solely in-frame clones and lacks some. In the table there are roughly 380,000 clones, 87% of which are singletons. Source material: PBMCs or T cells enriched from blood (not recorded which). This chain links TRBV5-6 with TRBJ2-5; no definite D call. The sequence derives from a man in his thirties or forties who had recovered from COVID-19. The CDR3 is CASSLGVTQYF. The DNA for the CDR3 is TGTGCCAGCAGCTTGGGAGTGACACAGTACTTC.